This entry lists 17 T cell receptor beta chains sequenced from one sample in a study of Graves' ophthalmopathy and Graves' hyperthyroidism. Amplified TCR beta CDR3 regions were obtained using RNA transcripts as template. First-round RT-PCR relied on HTBI primers, and a second-round multiplex PCR came next. TCRdb fed the multiplex PCR reads into MiXCR, producing one record per CDR3 protein. This table has some 170,000 distinct CDR3 sequences, around 39% appearing once. Source material: peripheral blood. Every receptor here comes from a man aged 30 to 45 with Graves' ophthalmopathy.

This clonotype was recorded many times. This chain connects TRBV2 to TRBJ2-7; 9 bases line up with TRBD2. With V trimmed by 5 bases and J by 4 bases, 6 bases remained unmatched. Germline assignment: CDR1 SNHLY and CDR2 FYNNEI. This CDR3 is 14 amino acids long. In DNA, the CDR3 is TGTGCCAGCAGTTTTGCGGGAGGGAAGTACGAGCAGTACTTC. It translates to CASSFAGGKYEQYF.

This clonotype was observed at least ten times. The V call is TRBV6-5, the J call TRBJ1-1; maybe TRBD1 (6 bases). Deletions cut 8 bases from V and 0 bases from J, with 13 bases between. Germline CDR1 MNHEY, CDR2 SVGAGI. The CDR3 length is 14 residues. CDR3 residues: CASGTQGLNTEAFF. CDR3 coding DNA: TGTGCCAGCGGGACACAGGGATTGAACACTGAAGCTTTCTTT.

This clonotype was picked up many times. The chain links TRBV9 to TRBJ2-7, with 8 positions matching TRBD2. This CDR3 comprises 16 residues. Germline V gene data show CDR1 as SGDLS and CDR2 as YYNGEE. V was clipped by 7 bases and J by 2 bases; unmatched bases: 14. CDR3 sequence (DNA): TGTGCCAGCTCCTCGGGAGGTAGCGGGACCACCTACGAGCAGTACTTC. This translates into CASSSGGSGTTYEQYF.

In its sample, this clonotype was seen many times. This rearrangement joins TRBV11-1 to TRBJ1-2; 9 nucleotides match TRBD1. Germline CDR1 SGHAT, CDR2 FQDESV (reference sequence). With 5 bases clipped from V and 3 bases from J, the junction kept 10 bases outside the gene matches. CDR3 length: 16 amino acids. CDR3 amino acids: CASSPTGGIGDYGYTF. CDR3 sequence (DNA): TGTGCCAGCAGCCCGACAGGGGGAATAGGCGACTATGGCTACACCTTC.

Ten or more counts support this clonotype. The V call is TRBV6-1, the J call TRBJ2-2; D may be TRBD2 (6 bases). The V and J ends lost 5 bases and 6 bases respectively, with 10 bases between them. Germline V gene data show CDR1 as MNHNS and CDR2 as SASEGT. The CDR3 runs 13 residues. CDR3 in DNA: TGTGCCAGCAGTCGGGGGTCGTCCGGGGAGCTGTTTTTT. This codes for CASSRGSSGELFF.

This clonotype was found a few times. This sequence joins TRBV28 and TRBJ2-7; 8 nucleotides align to TRBD1. Germline CDR1 is MDHEN and CDR2 is SYDVKM. The junction had 10 bases not matched to a gene; V was cut back by 5 bases and J by 4 bases. The CDR3 sequence is 15 residues long. Here the CDR3 DNA reads TGTGCCAGCAGTCCTACAGGGGGAATTAGGTACGAGCAGTACTTC. Translating it yields CASSPTGGIRYEQYF.

The chain has TRBV7-2 and TRBJ2-5, with 7 bases that match TRBD2. V lost 0 bases, J lost 6 bases, and 4 bases stayed unmatched. Germline V gives CDR1 SGHTA, CDR2 FQGNSA. This CDR3 is 14 amino acids long. The CDR3 DNA reads as TGTGCCAGCAGCTTAGCGCAGGGACTACAGACCCAGTACTTC. This encodes CASSLAQGLQTQYF.

Many counts were recorded for this clonotype. The CDR3 DNA reads as TGCGCCAGCAGCCAAGAAAGGACACAGACCTACGAGCAGTACTTC. Translated, it gives CASSQERTQTYEQYF. The rearrangement uses TRBV4-1 and TRBJ2-7; TRBD1 is a possible D gene (5 bases). Germline CDR1 is MGHRA and CDR2 is YSYEKL. With 0 bases removed from V and 2 bases from J, the gap between germline ends came to 11 bases. This CDR3 comprises 15 residues.

This clonotype came up many times. This chain links TRBV20-1 with TRBJ2-6; 7 positions match TRBD2. There are 16 residues in the CDR3. CDR1 is DFQATT, CDR2 SNEGSKA, per germline (reference sequence). V shed 1 base, J shed 4 bases, and the junction held 7 bases outside the gene matches. CDR3 DNA: TGCAGTGCTAGAGTTGCGGGGGAGACGGGGGCCAACGTCCTGACTTTC. It is translated as CSARVAGETGANVLTF.

The V call is TRBV24-1, the J call TRBJ1-5; D unresolved. The CDR3 spans 12 residues. Trimming left V 4 bases short and J 4 bases short, with 4 bases between. The germline V gene encodes CDR1 KGHDR and CDR2 SFDVKD. The CDR3 here is CATSENNQPQHF. DNA of the CDR3: TGTGCCACCAGTGAAAATAATCAGCCCCAGCATTTT.

CDR3 nucleotides: TGCAGCGCCGCCGGGGGAATACAAGAGACCCAGTACTTC. Encoded protein: CSAAGGIQETQYF. The rearrangement joins TRBV29-1 to TRBJ2-5; tentative D call: TRBD2 (6 bases). V was trimmed by 7 bases and J by 2 bases, leaving 14 bases between them. This CDR3 is 13 amino acids long. The germline V gene encodes CDR1 SQVTM and CDR2 ANQGSEA.

In this sample, this clonotype turned up a few times. V and J are TRBV28 and TRBJ2-7; 8 nucleotides agree with TRBD1. Germline CDR1 reads MDHEN; CDR2 reads SYDVKM. The V and J ends lost 1 base and 2 bases, in that order; junction bases with no gene match: 1. The CDR3 extends over 14 amino acids. CDR3 bases: TGTGCCAGCAGTTTATTGACAGGGGCCTACGAGCAGTACTTC. Translating gives CASSLLTGAYEQYF.

This clonotype has a count of ten or more. The genes are TRBV5-5 and TRBJ1-2, with a weak D call TRBD1 (6 bases). CDR1 SGHKS and CDR2 YYEKEE come from the germline V gene (reference sequence). The CDR3 length is 17 residues. V lost 3 bases to trimming and J lost 4 bases, with 22 bases between them. The CDR3 nucleotides are TGTGCCAGCAGCTACCGAATTCAGGGGACCTTGGGCTATGGCTACACCTTC. This translates into CASSYRIQGTLGYGYTF.

The chain recombines TRBV20-1 with TRBJ2-5; maybe TRBD2 (6 bases). Germline values: CDR1 DFQATT, CDR2 SNEGSKA (reference sequence). The CDR3 runs 13 residues. Deletions cut 5 bases from V and 2 bases from J, with 12 bases between. The CDR3 spells CSAGLGGQETQYF. As DNA, the CDR3 is TGCAGTGCTGGATTGGGGGGTCAAGAGACCCAGTACTTC.

This clonotype has a count of ten or more. This chain links TRBV28 with TRBJ1-5; no clear D gene. Trimming cost V 3 bases and J 7 bases, with 13 bases left between them. Looked up from germline, CDR1 is MDHEN and CDR2 is SYDVKM. CDR3 length: 14 residues. The CDR3 DNA sequence: TGTGCCAGCAGTTTTTTGGAGGGTACCCAGCCCCAGCATTTT. Translating it yields CASSFLEGTQPQHF.

There are many counts of this clonotype. This sequence joins TRBV29-1 and TRBJ2-7; D is possibly TRBD2 (5 bases). Between the trimmed V and J ends, which lost 7 bases and 6 bases, there was a span of 13 bases. Germline V gives CDR1 SQVTM, CDR2 ANQGSEA. CDR3 length: 11 amino acids. The CDR3 reads CSAVLGGEQYF. As DNA, the CDR3 is TGCAGCGCCGTACTAGGAGGCGAGCAGTACTTC.

The chain is built from TRBV30 and TRBJ1-2, with D perhaps matching TRBD1 (5 bases). CDR1 and CDR2 (germline): GTSNPN, SVGIG (reference sequence). The CDR3 consists of 13 residues. V lost 2 bases and J lost 4, with 11 bases in between. CDR3 sequence: CAWSKEGSYGYTF. The CDR3, as DNA: TGTGCCTGGAGTAAGGAGGGGTCCTATGGCTACACCTTC.